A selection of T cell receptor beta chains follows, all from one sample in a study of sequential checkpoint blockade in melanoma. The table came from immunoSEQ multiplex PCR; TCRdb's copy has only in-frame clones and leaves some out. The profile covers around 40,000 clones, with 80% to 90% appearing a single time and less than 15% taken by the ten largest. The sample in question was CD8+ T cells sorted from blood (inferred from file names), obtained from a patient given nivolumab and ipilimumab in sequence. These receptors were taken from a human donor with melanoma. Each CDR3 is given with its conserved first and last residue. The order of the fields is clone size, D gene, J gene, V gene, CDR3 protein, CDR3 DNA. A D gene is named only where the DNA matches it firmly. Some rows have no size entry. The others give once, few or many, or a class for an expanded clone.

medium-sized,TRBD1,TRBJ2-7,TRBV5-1,CASSYTSGTGVEQYF,TGCGCCAGCAGCTATACTTCCGGGACAGGGGTTGAGCAGTACTTC
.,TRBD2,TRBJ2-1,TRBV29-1,CSVDDGAGGAGEQFF,TGCAGCGTTGATGACGGAGCGGGAGGTGCCGGGGAGCAGTTCTTC
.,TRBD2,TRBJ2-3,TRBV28,CASSSGLAETYTDTQYF,TGTGCCAGCAGTTCGGGACTAGCGGAAACATACACAGATACGCAGTATTTT
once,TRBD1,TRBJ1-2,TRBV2,CASSRGQNYGYTF,TGTGCCAGCAGTAGGGGGCAAAACTATGGCTACACCTTC
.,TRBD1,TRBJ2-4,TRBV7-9,CASSFDRGGKNIQYF,TGTGCCAGCAGCTTCGACAGGGGTGGCAAAAACATTCAGTACTTC
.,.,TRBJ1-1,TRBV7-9,CASSLPVYAFF,TGTGCCAGCAGCTTGCCCGTCTACGCTTTCTTT
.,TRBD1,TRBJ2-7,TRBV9,CASSLGQSSYEQYF,TGTGCCAGCAGCCTGGGACAGAGCTCCTACGAGCAGTACTTC
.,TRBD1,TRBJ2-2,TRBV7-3,CASSAKPQGKGTGELFF,TGTGCCAGCAGCGCCAAGCCACAGGGGAAAGGCACCGGGGAGCTGTTTTTT
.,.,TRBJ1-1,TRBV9,CASSVGIAGQNTEAFF,TGTGCCAGCAGCGTGGGTATCGCGGGTCAGAATACTGAAGCTTTCTTT
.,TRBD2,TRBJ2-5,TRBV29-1,CSVEGLALERETQYF,TGCAGCGTCGAGGGACTAGCCCTTGAGAGGGAGACCCAGTACTTC
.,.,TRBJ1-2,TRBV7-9,CASSLAVRGDGYTF,TGTGCCAGCAGCTTAGCTGTCAGGGGTGACGGCTACACCTTC
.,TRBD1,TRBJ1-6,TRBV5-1,CASSPQGQLNSPLHF,TGCGCCAGCAGCCCCCAGGGACAGTTGAATTCACCCCTCCACTTT
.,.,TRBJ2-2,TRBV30,CAWSSVNTGELFF,TGTGCCTGGAGTTCGGTAAACACCGGGGAGCTGTTTTTT
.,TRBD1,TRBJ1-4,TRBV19,CASSIIQGDGTNEKLFF,TGTGCCAGTAGTATAATTCAGGGGGACGGGACTAATGAAAAACTGTTTTTT
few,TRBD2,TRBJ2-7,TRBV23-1,CASSPRGLAGAGPYEQYF,TGCGCCAGCAGTCCCCGGGGGCTAGCGGGAGCAGGGCCCTACGAGCAGTACTTC
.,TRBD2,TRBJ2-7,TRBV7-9,CASSHTSGRAYEQYF,TGTGCCAGCAGCCACACTAGCGGGAGGGCTTACGAGCAGTACTTC
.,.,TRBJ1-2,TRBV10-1,CASGSSGDGYTF,TGCGCCAGCGGCTCGTCAGGGGATGGCTACACCTTC
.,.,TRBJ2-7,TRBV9,CASSVPGNPYEQYF,TGTGCCAGCAGCGTCCCAGGGAACCCTTACGAGCAGTACTTC
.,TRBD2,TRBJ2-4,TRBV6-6,CASGGGTNIQYF,TGTGCCAGCGGCGGGGGGACAAACATTCAGTACTTC